This TCR beta chain was sequenced for a study of CD8+ T cells in alopecia areata (dated by TCRdb to between 2018 and 2020). With respect to the entire study: Treated patients were enrolled in an open-label pilot trial of oral tofacitinib, 5 to 10 mg twice daily, for moderate-to-severe alopecia areata. Patients stayed on tofacitinib for 6 to 18 months and then had 6 months of follow-up off drug so that delayed response and recurrence could be assessed. The study used high-throughput TCRbeta sequencing to examine T cell clonal expansion in alopecia areata, in both the C3H/HeJ mouse model and human patients. In humans, TCRbeta sequencing was performed on scalp tissue and on sorted CD4+ and CD8+ peripheral blood T cells from healthy controls and from patients with patchy or totalis/universalis alopecia areata. Biopsies were taken from tofacitinib-treated patients at baseline and at 4 and 24 weeks of treatment, and a later scalp biopsy was taken in several of the tofacitinib-treated patients. Scalp clonality was compared among normal scalp (n=4), patchy alopecia areata scalp (n=8), and alopecia totalis/universalis scalp (n=8). RNA was obtained with the PAXgene miRNA kit for fixed scalp, the miRNeasy kit for PBMCs, and the RNeasy kit for mouse skin. TCRbeta CDR3 regions were amplified by immunoSEQ multiplex PCR with 35 Vbeta forward and 13 Jbeta reverse primers. On the study overall, not on this receptor specifically: Higher clonality and more expanded CD8+ clones were observed in lesional scalp than in normal scalp, particularly in alopecia totalis/universalis, a finding suggestive of antigenic drive. TCR sequences shared between patients were less clear than in mice, possibly partly because of HLA diversity in the patient population. Scalp TCR repertoire analysis is complicated because resident alphabeta T cells in normal human skin are also sequenced, whereas mouse skin is dominated by gammadelta T cells.

The junction shows trimming of 5 bases on V and 2 bases on J, and the gene matches do not reach 1 base of it. Inclusive of the bounding cysteine and phenylalanine, the CDR3 is 14 residues long. Only the CDR3 DNA is retained, 42 bases long and in frame from the first base. From a lookup of the germline V gene, CDR1 and CDR2 are SGHAT and FQNNGV. Worth noting for this clone: No cognate antigen has been identified for it. Qualities for individual bases were not recorded, and no much larger clone is one base off.

Library preparation employed the immunoSEQ multiplex PCR assay. To provide template for TCR sequencing, every sample had RNA extracted and reverse transcribed into cDNA. SuperScript III was used for first-strand cDNA synthesis, primed with a 2:1 mix of oligo-dT and random hexamers. Amplification bias was assessed with a synthetic immune receptor repertoire, and residual bias was removed computationally. As for the original processing: After raw reads were preprocessed to remove errors, the CDR3 was defined following IMGT conventions as running from the conserved cysteine to phenylalanine. Clonality was computed as 1 minus the Shannon entropy, with the entropy normalized by log2 of the number of productive unique TCRs. Whether each scalp clone was CD4 or CD8 was inferred by checking scalp TCRbeta sequences against the CD4 and CD8 repertoires from sorted blood. TCRdb took this table from immuneACCESS and kept in-frame rearrangements with V and J called. Such tables lack part of the clones; where checked against another copy, unresolved V genes explain under half of the gap, and the rest is unexplained. V, J and clone size are taken as reported in that table, and D and trimming were inferred from the DNA itself. The sample data list around 98,000 clones, and roughly two fifths of these were observed just once. The leading ten clones occupy about 0.79% of the sample.

Lesional scalp punch biopsies and peripheral blood were collected from alopecia areata patients. After PBMCs were isolated by density centrifugation and stained for CD3, CD4 and CD8, a FACSAria was used to sort CD4+ and CD8+ T cells. Sequencing was performed on CD4+ T cells sorted from blood. The source of this sequence is a human donor with alopecia areata. The chain employs TRBV11-2 and TRBJ1-3; 9 middle bases align to TRBD1. DNA sequence: TGTGCCAGCAGCCGGGACAGGGCTGGAAACACCATATATTTT. Its protein is CASSRDRAGNTIYF.